The 31 T cell receptor beta chains given below trace back to one sample, sequenced in a study of cytomegalovirus exposure and HLA in healthy donors. Primers for the PCR totalled 60 Vbeta and 13 Jbeta. Repertoires were generated with immunoSEQ multiplex PCR, while TCRdb's copy carries only in-frame clones and drops some. The sample records 65,000 to 75,000 clones, 60% to 70% being singletons. The sequenced sample consisted of PBMCs. The receptors were gathered from a man in his forties in good health and CMV-seropositive.

This chain connects TRBV4-1 to TRBJ2-7, with 8 positions matching TRBD1. This CDR3 is built from 14 residues. Germline CDR1 is MGHRA and CDR2 is YSYEKL. V gave up 4 bases and J gave up 5 bases; unmatched junction bases: 7. CDR3 bases: TGCGCCAGCAGCCCCGGACAGGGAGTAGACGAGCAGTACTTC. Translating gives CASSPGQGVDEQYF.

The chain combines TRBV7-9 with TRBJ1-5; D is uncertain. The length of the CDR3 is 17 residues. Germline CDR1 and CDR2: SEHNR and FQNEAQ (reference sequence). Trimming removed 5 bases at V and 4 bases at J, with 21 bases between. CDR3 loop: CASSARVAVVINQPQHF. In DNA form, the CDR3 reads TGTGCCAGCAGCGCGCGGGTAGCAGTGGTAATAAATCAGCCCCAGCATTTT.

The V gene is TRBV5-5, the J gene TRBJ2-3, with a possible D match to TRBD2 (5 bases). Germline V lookup: CDR1 SGHKS, CDR2 YYEKEE (reference sequence). The CDR3 is made up of 15 amino acids. The germline V and J ends were trimmed by 2 bases and 1 base, with 11 bases remaining between them. The CDR3 coding sequence is TGTGCCAGCAGCTTTCGAGGGCCGCGCACAGATACGCAGTATTTT. Residues: CASSFRGPRTDTQYF.

The chain couples TRBV30 to TRBJ2-7, with 7 bases identical to TRBD1. Looked up from germline, CDR1 is GTSNPN and CDR2 is SVGIG (reference sequence). There are 13 residues in the CDR3. CDR3 region: CAASGAGGNEQYF. The CDR3 DNA sequence: TGTGCTGCGTCCGGGGCAGGGGGTAACGAGCAGTACTTC.

This rearrangement joins TRBV11-2 to TRBJ2-7; a weak D match, TRBD2 (6 bases). The germline V and J ends were trimmed by 0 bases and 0 bases, with 9 bases remaining between them. The CDR3 extends over 15 amino acids. Germline V CDR1 and CDR2: SGHAT, FQNNGV. CDR3 DNA: TGTGCCAGCAGCTTAGATCCCGGGAGCTCCTACGAGCAGTACTTC. It codes for CASSLDPGSSYEQYF. Based on the CDR3 plus reference TRBV11-2 and TRBJ2-7, the full variable domain is EAGVAQSPRYKIIEKRQSVAFWCNPISGHATLYWYQQILGQGPKLLIQFQNNGVVDDSQLPKDRFSAERLKGVDSTLKIQPAKLEDSAVYLCASSLDPGSSYEQYFGPGTRLTVT.

This chain uses TRBV7-3 with TRBJ2-1, with TRBD2 identical over 14 bases. The germline gives CDR1 SGHTA, CDR2 FQGTGA. The CDR3 is 19 residues long. The V segment lost 4 bases and the J segment 7 bases; nucleotides outside the gene matches: 15. CDR3 DNA sequence: TGTGCCAGCAGCTCCAGCCCGGGACTAGCGGGAGTGAGGAGTAATGAGCAGTTCTTC. The encoded protein is CASSSSPGLAGVRSNEQFF.

This clone came up once. The sample has other DNA sequences that encode this CDR3 too. This chain joins TRBV9 and TRBJ2-2, with D perhaps TRBD1 (5 bases). CDR1 SGDLS and CDR2 YYNGEE come from the germline V gene. The CDR3 length is 13 residues. V lost 3 bases and J lost 4, with 7 bases in between. The CDR3: CASSATVTGELFF. Here the CDR3 DNA reads TGTGCCAGCAGCGCGACAGTCACCGGGGAGCTGTTTTTT.

In its sample, this clone was seen many times. This chain joins TRBV4-3 and TRBJ2-1; 8 bases agree with TRBD2. The V gene's germline CDR1 is LGHNA and CDR2 YSLEER. V lost 0 bases, J lost 5 bases, and 6 bases stayed unmatched. The CDR3 sequence is 16 residues long. Written as DNA, the CDR3 is TGCGCCAGCAGCCAAGATACGGGGGGGGTCGACAATGAGCAGTTCTTC. Amino acid sequence: CASSQDTGGVDNEQFF.

There are many counts of this clone. The rearrangement links TRBV7-2 to TRBJ1-1; D may be TRBD1 (5 bases). The germline V gene has CDR1 SGHTA and CDR2 FQGNSA. With 5 bases removed from V and 11 bases from J, the gap between germline ends came to 12 bases. The CDR3 consists of 11 residues. Here the CDR3 DNA reads TGTGCCAGCAGCCGGTACGACAGCGCTTTCTTT. It encodes CASSRYDSAFF.

The rearrangement uses TRBV4-1 and TRBJ1-5; the D gene is possibly TRBD1 (5 bases). CDR1 MGHRA and CDR2 YSYEKL come from the germline V gene. V lost 1 base to trimming and J lost 6 bases, with 7 bases between them. The CDR3 has 13 amino acids. The CDR3 region has the DNA TGCGCCAGCAGCCAAGGGGGGGGTCAGCCCCAGCATTTT. Translation gives CASSQGGGQPQHF.

The J gene is TRBJ1-1, the V gene TRBV5-1, with no clear D. Between the trimmed V and J ends, which lost 0 bases and 4 bases, there was a span of 13 bases. Germline loops: CDR1 SGHRS, CDR2 YFSETQ. The CDR3 is 15 residues long. The CDR3 bases are TGCGCCAGCAGCTTGGACCCTACCGGTATCACTGAAGCTTTCTTT. As protein: CASSLDPTGITEAFF.

This clone was found a few times. V gene TRBV5-6 combines with J gene TRBJ2-2; 7 bases fit TRBD2. The trim removed 0 bases at V and 1 base at J, leaving 6 bases unmatched. The CDR3 is 17 residues long. Germline CDR1 and CDR2: SGHDT and YYEEEE. The CDR3 spells CASSLARASGNTGELFF. The DNA for the CDR3 is TGTGCCAGCAGCTTGGCTCGCGCTAGCGGGAACACCGGGGAGCTGTTTTTT. The whole variable domain, filled in from reference TRBV5-6 and TRBJ2-2, reads DAGVTQSPTHLIKTRGQQVTLRCSPKSGHDTVSWYQQALGQGPQFIFQYYEEEERQRGNFPDRFSGHQFPNYSSELNVNALLLGDSALYLCASSLARASGNTGELFFGEGSRLTVL.

The CDR3 DNA follows: TGTGCCAGCAGCTTAGTGCTAGCGGGGCTGTACAATGAGCAGTTCTTC. Its protein is CASSLVLAGLYNEQFF. This rearrangement joins TRBV11-2 to TRBJ2-1, with 9 bases aligning to TRBD2. With 1 base clipped from V and 4 bases from J, the junction kept 5 bases outside the gene matches. Germline V CDR1 and CDR2: SGHAT, FQNNGV. This CDR3 has 16 amino acids.

The J gene is TRBJ2-3, the V gene TRBV5-1, with 10 bases matching TRBD2. The CDR3 totals 17 residues. J lost 2 bases, V lost 4 bases, and 10 bases had no gene match. The V gene's germline CDR1 is SGHRS and CDR2 YFSETQ. In nucleotides, the CDR3 is TGCGCCAGCAGCCAAGGATTTCTAGCGGGGGTCACAGATACGCAGTATTTT. Translated: CASSQGFLAGVTDTQYF.

J is TRBJ1-2 and V is TRBV6-1; TRBD1 matches 9 bases. The ends lost 4 bases at V and 5 bases at J; junction bases unmatched: 8. Germline assignment: CDR1 MNHNS and CDR2 SASEGT. The length of the CDR3 is 15 residues. CDR3 residues: CASSVSGGQGYGYTF. The DNA for the CDR3 is TGTGCCAGCAGTGTATCCGGGGGACAGGGTTATGGCTACACCTTC.

This clone was picked up one time. This chain joins TRBV29-1 and TRBJ2-7, with 13 bases aligning to TRBD2. This CDR3 is 17 amino acids long. Trimming removed 6 bases from V and 3 bases from J; junction bases left unmatched: 14. Germline V CDR1 and CDR2: SQVTM, ANQGSEA. This chain's CDR3 is CSVKSGLAGRGNYEQYF. The CDR3 nucleotides read TGCAGCGTAAAATCGGGACTAGCGGGAAGGGGGAACTACGAGCAGTACTTC.

This chain joins TRBV5-4 and TRBJ1-2; perhaps TRBD1 as D (5 bases). Germline V CDR1 and CDR2: SGHNT, YYREEE (reference sequence). The CDR3 spans 13 residues. Trimming pared 0 bases from V and 7 bases from J, leaving 10 bases between. DNA of the CDR3: TGTGCCAGCAGCTTGGATGCGCAGGGTGGCTACACCTTC. Residues: CASSLDAQGGYTF.

The V and J genes are TRBV13 and TRBJ2-6, with a possible D match to TRBD1 (5 bases). Between the trimmed V and J ends, which lost 5 bases and 4 bases, there was a span of 9 bases. From germline, CDR1 is PRHDT and CDR2 FYEKMQ (reference sequence). CDR3 length: 14 residues. Here the CDR3 reads CASSPGSGANVLTF. Here the CDR3 DNA reads TGTGCCAGCAGCCCAGGGTCCGGGGCCAACGTCCTGACTTTC.

The chain carries TRBV19 and TRBJ2-1, with TRBD2 identical over 8 bases. CDR1 is LNHDA and CDR2 is SQIVND in the germline V gene (reference sequence). J gave up 4 bases and V 3 bases, and 8 bases lay outside the gene matches. There are 16 residues in the CDR3. The CDR3 DNA reads as TGTGCCAGTAGTATCTTCTTGACTAGCGCTTACAATGAGCAGTTCTTC. It specifies CASSIFLTSAYNEQFF.

The chain links TRBV28 to TRBJ2-7, with D perhaps TRBD2 (5 bases). V was clipped by 6 bases and J by 3 bases, with 18 bases between them. CDR1 is MDHEN, CDR2 SYDVKM, per germline. The CDR3 is 15 residues long. The CDR3 sequence is CASSSPADGVYEQYF. The CDR3 DNA follows: TGTGCCAGCAGCTCACCGGCGGACGGGGTCTACGAGCAGTACTTC.

The chain is built from TRBV30 and TRBJ2-7, with TRBD1 identical over 10 bases. The CDR3 has 15 amino acids. Unmatched junction bases numbered 8, after V lost 2 bases and J lost 4 bases. Germline V gene data show CDR1 as GTSNPN and CDR2 as SVGIG (reference sequence). The CDR3 protein is CAWSTPDRGLYEQYF. The DNA for the CDR3 is TGTGCCTGGAGTACACCCGACAGGGGGCTGTACGAGCAGTACTTC.

The J gene is TRBJ2-5, the V gene TRBV25-1, with a tentative D call TRBD2 (7 bases). The ends were cut back, 11 bases at V and 1 base at J, with 20 bases in the middle. CDR1 is MGHDK and CDR2 is SYGVNS in the germline V gene. There are 15 residues in the CDR3. CDR3: CASHQGRESQETQYF. The CDR3 bases are TGTGCCTCCCACCAGGGGCGGGAGAGCCAAGAGACCCAGTACTTC. Full variable domain (missing parts from reference TRBV25-1 and TRBJ2-5): EADIYQTPRYLVIGTGKKITLECSQTMGHDKMYWYQQDPGMELHLIHYSYGVNSTEKGDLSSESTVSRIRTEHFPLTLESARPSHTSQYLCASHQGRESQETQYFGPGTRLLVL.

This clone was seen a few times. This chain joins TRBV6-6 and TRBJ2-5, with 7 bases lining up with TRBD1. There are 15 residues in the CDR3. Germline values: CDR1 MNHNY, CDR2 SVGAGI (reference sequence). V trimming: 4 bases; J trimming: 2 bases; junction bases outside the gene matches: 7. The DNA for the CDR3 is TGTGCCAGCAGTTCTTTCCCGGGACAGCAAGAGACCCAGTACTTC. Its protein is CASSSFPGQQETQYF.

V usage is TRBV5-3 and J usage is TRBJ2-5; D not certain. TRBV5-3 is placed among ORFs of uncertain function. V lost 0 bases and J lost 6, with 6 bases in between. This CDR3 spans 12 amino acids. DNA for the CDR3: TGTGCCAGAAGCTTGGACTACAAGACCCAGTACTTC. Its translation is CARSLDYKTQYF.

The V and J genes are TRBV29-1 and TRBJ2-1; 7 nucleotides agree with TRBD2. CDR1 and CDR2 from the germline V gene are SQVTM and ANQGSEA. V dropped 7 bases and J dropped 5; count of bases not matched to a gene: 5. This CDR3 region has 12 residues. The CDR3 DNA reads TGCAGCGGGGGGGGTCAAAACAATGAGCAGTTCTTC. Its protein is CSGGGQNNEQFF.

The chain links TRBV9 to TRBJ2-3, with D possibly being TRBD2 (5 bases). The length of the CDR3 is 15 residues. V gave up 2 bases and J gave up 4 bases, with 14 bases separating them. The germline V gene encodes CDR1 SGDLS and CDR2 YYNGEE. CDR3 coding DNA: TGTGCCAGCAGCGTGACCACTAGAAGCCCAGATACGCAGTATTTT. Its protein product is CASSVTTRSPDTQYF.

This CDR3 is CSVSGRVGETQYF. CDR3 DNA sequence: TGCAGCGTCAGCGGGAGGGTGGGTGAGACCCAGTACTTC. This sequence joins TRBV29-1 and TRBJ2-5; 10 bases map to TRBD2. Germline CDR1 and CDR2: SQVTM and ANQGSEA. V dropped 6 bases and J dropped 5; count of bases not matched to a gene: 6. The CDR3 spans 13 residues. The whole variable domain, filled in from reference TRBV29-1 and TRBJ2-5, reads SAVISQKPSRDICQRGTSLTIQCQVDSQVTMMFWYRQQPGQSLTLIATANQGSEATYESGFVIDKFPISRPNLTFSTLTVSNMSPEDSSIYLCSVSGRVGETQYFGPGTRLLVL.

The gene calls are TRBV6-5 and TRBJ1-1, with 7 bases matching TRBD1. With V trimmed by 7 bases and J by 1 base, 6 bases remained unmatched. The germline V gene has CDR1 MNHEY and CDR2 SVGAGI. CDR3 size: 14 residues. The CDR3 nucleotides are TGTGCCAGCACCCCCCGGACAGGGAACACTGAAGCTTTCTTT. This encodes CASTPRTGNTEAFF.

This clone was seen a handful of times. The J gene is TRBJ2-5, the V gene TRBV10-3; TRBD1 aligns across 8 bases. CDR3 length: 14 amino acids. Germline-derived CDR1 and CDR2 are ENHRY and SYGVKD. Trimming removed 5 bases from V and 3 bases from J; junction bases left unmatched: 5. The CDR3 sequence: CAISSGTGEETQYF. The CDR3 bases are TGTGCCATCAGTTCCGGGACAGGAGAAGAGACCCAGTACTTC.

This clone was detected a few times. The J gene is TRBJ2-2, the V gene TRBV27; 12 nucleotides line up with TRBD2. CDR1 is MNHEY and CDR2 is SMNVEV in the germline V gene (reference sequence). V was clipped by 6 bases and J by 7 bases; unmatched bases: 9. The length of the CDR3 is 16 residues. CDR3 sequence (DNA): TGTGCCAGCAGCACACTAGCGGGAGGATTGAGCGGGGAGCTGTTTTTT. As protein: CASSTLAGGLSGELFF.

The rearrangement joins TRBV9 to TRBJ2-7; TRBD1 matches 7 bases. CDR1 SGDLS and CDR2 YYNGEE come from the germline V gene. The CDR3 runs 15 residues. The trim removed 2 bases at V and 1 base at J, leaving 6 bases unmatched. The CDR3 nucleotides read TGTGCCAGCAGCGTTGGGGACAGCTTTTCCTACGAGCAGTACTTC. It specifies CASSVGDSFSYEQYF.